This TCR beta chain came from a study of T-cell memory formation after mild COVID-19. Study overall: Across donors, TCR clusters were largely donor specific.

This clonotype was counted a few times. As yet, its antigen is unknown. The CDR3 spans 13 residues. Looked up from germline, CDR1 is SGHNT and CDR2 is YYREEE (reference sequence). V lost 0 bases to trimming and J lost 6 bases, with 9 bases between them. Overall study findings and caveats: Shrinking CD4+ clones were chiefly CM and EM; CD8+ ones were chiefly EMRA. In pre-infection memory, a portion of responding clones appeared, which suggested that cross-reactive memory joined. CD4+ bias marked clones expanding day 15 to 37, unlike balanced contracting clones.

Each CDR3 protein gets one entry after TCRdb re-called the 5' RACE reads with MiXCR. The table includes 25,000 to 35,000 distinct CDR3 sequences, about 12% detected once. The sequence came from an adult woman who had mild COVID-19 (a few samples of this study predate the infection). Cell type and time point are not known. Sample: PBMCs or a T cell subset sorted from them (not recorded which). The chain is built from TRBV5-4 and TRBJ1-2; tentatively, D is TRBD1 (6 bases). CDR3: CASSLATGNGYTF. CDR3 DNA sequence: TGTGCCAGCAGCTTGGCCACAGGGAATGGCTACACCTTC.